Listed below are T cell receptor beta chains from one sample, sequenced in a study of PD-1 blockade in classical Hodgkin lymphoma. The method was immunoSEQ multiplex PCR; TCRdb's version includes in-frame clones alone and lacks a portion of them. The sample lists about 3,300 clones; roughly 84% were seen once. The sequencing input was CD4+ T cells from blood. The receptors here all came from a human donor with classical Hodgkin lymphoma. Both conserved end residues are part of each CDR3. The D gene is left open where the match is weak. Expanded clones are given a class, and other clones once, few, many or no size at all.

>-|TRBJ2-1|TRBV4-1|-
CASGLSGEQFF
TGCGCCAGCGGCCTATCGGGTGAGCAGTTCTTC
>-|TRBJ2-7|TRBV27|-
CASSPVRAGHEQYF
TGTGCCAGCAGTCCCGTTAGGGCAGGGCACGAGCAGTACTTC
>-|TRBJ2-3|TRBV7-3|-
CASSLTDSADTQYF
TGTGCCAGCAGCTTAACGGATAGTGCAGATACGCAGTATTTT
>TRBD2|TRBJ2-5|TRBV6-6|once
CASSPLAGAETQYF
TGTGCCAGCAGTCCCCTAGCGGGAGCAGAGACCCAGTACTTC
>-|TRBJ2-7|TRBV18|-
CASSPTRSSYEQYF
TGTGCCAGCTCACCAACTAGAAGCTCCTACGAGCAGTACTTC
>TRBD1|TRBJ2-7|TRBV4-2|-
CASSQSGTGTTYEQYF
TGTGCCAGCAGCCAATCCGGGACAGGGACTACCTACGAGCAGTACTTC
>-|TRBJ2-3|TRBV7-3|-
CASSTKAPTDTQYF
TGTGCCAGCAGCACGAAGGCACCCACAGATACGCAGTATTTT
>TRBD2|TRBJ2-1|TRBV28|-
CASSLSGRSSVF
TGTGCCAGCAGTCTTAGCGGGAGGTCGTCGGTCTTC
>-|TRBJ2-2|TRBV5-1|once
CASSSDYGELFF
TGCGCCAGCAGCTCCGACTACGGGGAGCTGTTTTTT
>TRBD2|TRBJ2-5|TRBV2|-
CASSESAGDQETQYF
TGTGCCAGCAGTGAGTCAGCGGGGGACCAAGAGACCCAGTACTTC
>TRBD2|TRBJ2-5|TRBV5-5|-
CASSPGTSEETQYF
TGTGCCAGCAGCCCCGGGACTAGCGAGGAGACCCAGTACTTC
>TRBD2|TRBJ2-7|TRBV5-1|-
CASSPIAGGYEQYF
TGCGCCAGCAGCCCAATAGCGGGAGGGTACGAGCAGTACTTC
>TRBD1|TRBJ1-6|TRBV2|-
CASRGLRDRGRTPLHF
TGTGCCAGCAGGGGCCTCCGGGACAGGGGGCGGACACCCCTCCACTTT
>-|TRBJ1-2|TRBV5-1|-
CASSSDGVNYGYTF
TGCGCCAGCAGCTCGGACGGAGTTAACTATGGCTACACCTTC
>-|TRBJ2-2|TRBV5-1|-
CASSVRTPNTGELFF
TGCGCCAGCAGCGTCAGGACACCGAACACCGGGGAGCTGTTTTTT
>TRBD2|TRBJ2-7|TRBV5-1|-
CASSEEPSGGSYEQYF
TGCGCCAGCAGCGAGGAGCCTAGCGGGGGTTCCTACGAGCAGTACTTC
>-|TRBJ1-2|TRBV18|-
CASSPVREDGYTF
TGTGCCAGCTCACCGGTCAGGGAGGACGGCTACACCTTC
>-|TRBJ1-2|TRBV2|-
CASILTRTDYGYTF
TGTGCCAGCATCTTGACCCGGACAGATTATGGCTACACCTTC
>TRBD2|TRBJ2-5|TRBV5-1|-
CASSLQLAKETQYF
TGCGCCAGCAGCTTGCAACTAGCGAAAGAGACCCAGTACTTC
>-|TRBJ2-1|TRBV6-1|-
CASISTGTPYNEQFF
TGTGCCAGCATCTCAACCGGGACTCCTTACAATGAGCAGTTCTTC
>TRBD1|TRBJ1-5|TRBV19|-
CASSRQGGQPQHF
TGTGCCAGTAGTCGACAGGGGGGGCAGCCCCAGCATTTT
>TRBD2|TRBJ2-3|TRBV5-1|-
CASSSGLAGGPADTQYF
TGCGCCAGCAGCTCGGGACTAGCGGGAGGGCCGGCAGATACGCAGTATTTT
>-|TRBJ1-6|TRBV2|once
CASSVGLEVSPLHF
TGTGCCAGCAGTGTGGGACTGGAAGTTTCACCCCTCCACTTT
>-|TRBJ1-1|TRBV9|-
CASSVGPAGTEAFF
TGTGCCAGCAGCGTAGGGCCAGCGGGCACTGAAGCTTTCTTT
>-|TRBJ1-4|TRBV18|-
CASSPDSYSEKLFF
TGTGCCAGCTCACCGGACAGTTACAGCGAAAAACTGTTTTTT
>-|TRBJ2-7|TRBV15|-
CATSREEGASYEQYF
TGTGCCACCAGCAGAGAGGAGGGGGCGTCCTACGAGCAGTACTTC
>-|TRBJ1-2|TRBV6-5|-
CASSYSGTNGYTF
TGTGCCAGCAGTTACTCCGGGACGAATGGCTACACCTTC
>TRBD1|TRBJ1-2|TRBV6-5|-
CASRPDRGHYGYTF
TGTGCCAGCAGACCAGACAGGGGACACTATGGCTACACCTTC
>TRBD2|TRBJ2-1|TRBV7-8|-
CASSPLTGGNNEQFF
TGTGCCAGCAGCCCTCTTACGGGAGGTAACAATGAGCAGTTCTTC
>TRBD2|TRBJ2-2|TRBV2|-
CASKISGGTGELFF
TGTGCCAGCAAAATTAGCGGGGGGACCGGGGAGCTGTTTTTT
>-|TRBJ1-2|TRBV2|-
CASSVSRKESGYTF
TGTGCCAGCAGTGTGAGTCGGAAAGAGTCGGGCTACACCTTC
>TRBD2|TRBJ2-1|TRBV5-1|-
CASSRAGGLDEQFF
TGCGCCAGCAGCCGAGCGGGGGGCCTTGATGAGCAGTTCTTC
>-|TRBJ1-1|TRBV5-1|-
CASSWLDSRNTEAFF
TGCGCCAGCAGCTGGCTGGACAGCAGGAACACTGAAGCTTTCTTT
>TRBD1|TRBJ1-5|TRBV10-3|-
CAISGGQERPQHF
TGTGCCATCAGTGGGGGACAGGAGAGGCCCCAGCATTTT
>TRBD1|TRBJ2-1|TRBV7-8|-
CASSLLGTGAYTEQFF
TGTGCCAGCAGCTTACTGGGGACAGGGGCCTACACTGAGCAGTTCTTC
>-|TRBJ1-1|TRBV29-1|-
CSVDRLNTEAFF
TGCAGCGTTGACAGGCTGAACACTGAAGCTTTCTTT
>-|TRBJ2-7|TRBV5-1|-
CASSLVGKKSYEQYF
TGCGCCAGCAGCTTGGTTGGGAAAAAGTCCTACGAGCAGTACTTC
>-|TRBJ2-2|TRBV6-5|-
CASSYGLNQNTGELFF
TGTGCCAGCAGTTACGGCCTGAATCAGAACACCGGGGAGCTGTTTTTT
>-|TRBJ2-3|TRBV6-1|-
CASSEEVGGTDTQYF
TGTGCCAGCAGTGAAGAGGTGGGGGGCACAGATACGCAGTATTTT
>-|TRBJ2-3|TRBV9|-
CASSVRGISDTQYF
TGTGCCAGCAGCGTAAGGGGGATCTCAGATACGCAGTATTTT
>TRBD2|TRBJ2-1|TRBV29-1|-
CSVPKGGGAWSYNEQFF
TGCAGCGTTCCGAAGGGCGGGGGGGCCTGGTCCTACAATGAGCAGTTCTTC
>-|TRBJ1-1|TRBV2|few
CASSEWGQNTEAFF
TGTGCCAGCAGTGAGTGGGGCCAGAACACTGAAGCTTTCTTT
>-|TRBJ1-2|TRBV7-2|few
CASSLGRGEGYTF
TGTGCCAGCAGCTTAGGAAGGGGGGAGGGCTACACCTTC
>-|TRBJ2-7|TRBV5-4|-
CASSWARRPYEQYF
TGTGCCAGCAGCTGGGCTAGGCGCCCCTACGAGCAGTACTTC
>TRBD1|TRBJ2-5|TRBV23-1|-
CASSQSFQGAQYF
TGCGCCAGCAGTCAGAGCTTCCAGGGGGCCCAGTACTTC
>TRBD2|TRBJ2-1|TRBV6-1|-
CASSEGGLAGLEQFF
TGTGCCAGCAGTGAAGGTGGACTAGCGGGACTTGAGCAGTTCTTC
>TRBD1|TRBJ1-1|TRBV4-1|-
CASSQTGTGKTEAFF
TGCGCCAGCAGCCAGACCGGGACAGGGAAAACTGAAGCTTTCTTT
>TRBD2|TRBJ2-6|TRBV4-1|-
CASIIFPGGGTKFAGANVLTF
TGCGCCAGCATCATCTTCCCCGGCGGGGGGACGAAATTCGCTGGGGCCAACGTCCTGACTTTC
>-|TRBJ1-2|TRBV6-6|few
CASSPGSPNYGYTF
TGTGCCAGCAGTCCCGGTTCACCCAACTATGGCTACACCTTC
>-|TRBJ1-6|TRBV5-4|-
CASSLAAGNNSPLHF
TGTGCCAGCAGCTTGGCCGCAGGGAATAATTCACCCCTCCACTTT
>TRBD2|TRBJ2-3|TRBV9|-
CASSLYGLAGITQYF
TGTGCCAGCAGCCTATATGGGTTAGCGGGGATTACGCAGTATTTT
>-|TRBJ2-7|TRBV5-4|-
CASSLEGGGLSYEQYF
TGTGCCAGCAGCTTGGAAGGGGGAGGGCTCTCCTACGAGCAGTACTTC
>-|TRBJ2-1|TRBV25-1|-
CATRDDNEQFF
TGTGCCACCCGGGACGACAATGAGCAGTTCTTC
>-|TRBJ2-3|TRBV7-6|-
CASSPGSRASTDTQYF
TGTGCCAGCAGCCCCGGCAGCAGGGCTAGCACAGATACGCAGTATTTT
>-|TRBJ2-3|TRBV5-1|-
CASSLKGSPDTQYF
TGCGCCAGCAGCTTAAAAGGGAGTCCAGATACGCAGTATTTT
>TRBD2|TRBJ2-3|TRBV27|-
CASSTLGSGLAGLKDTQYF
TGTGCCAGCAGCACTCTCGGGTCGGGACTAGCGGGACTTAAAGATACGCAGTATTTT
>-|TRBJ1-2|TRBV14|-
CASSQVGGRGGYTF
TGTGCCAGCAGCCAAGTAGGGGGAAGAGGTGGCTACACCTTC
>-|TRBJ2-3|TRBV4-1|-
CASSPESFQGMDTQYF
TGCGCCAGCAGCCCCGAATCCTTTCAGGGTATGGATACGCAGTATTTT
>-|TRBJ1-6|TRBV5-1|few
CASSPTVSSPLHF
TGCGCCAGCAGCCCCACAGTTAGTTCACCCCTCCACTTT